This T cell receptor beta chain emerged from a study of cytomegalovirus exposure and HLA in healthy donors. CDR3 length: 11 residues. J lost 3 bases, V lost 10 bases, and 3 bases had no gene match. Germline loops: CDR1 SGHNT, CDR2 YYREEE (reference sequence). TCRdb keeps only in-frame clones here, not all; method: immunoSEQ multiplex PCR. The repertoire consists of about 150,000 clones, with about 88% occurring once and the leading ten covering 2.5% to 3%. The donors were part of the 120-subject validation cohort, which stood apart from the roughly 730-subject first cohort. This TCR was recovered from a man aged 18-30 years in good health and CMV-seronegative. The sample consisted of PBMCs. The chain employs TRBV5-4 and TRBJ2-5, with TRBD1 identical over 7 bases. The CDR3 nucleotides are TGTGCCGCCGGGACAGAAGAGACCCAGTACTTC. It encodes CAAGTEETQYF.